The 8 T cell receptor beta chains below come from one sample, sequenced in a study of fetal regulatory T cell absence and autoimmunity. Profiled with immunoSEQ multiplex PCR; TCRdb holds only in-frame clones, not every one. Of approximately 46,000 clones listed, around 83% are singletons. The source material was cord blood. The receptor source for this set is a newborn boy with IPEX syndrome.

The CDR3 here is CASSPGTSGGIPYEQYF. CDR3 DNA sequence: TGTGCCAGCAGCCCAGGTACTAGCGGGGGGATACCTTACGAGCAGTACTTC. The J gene is TRBJ2-7, the V gene TRBV5-4; 12 bases map to TRBD2. CDR1 SGHNT and CDR2 YYREEE come from the germline V gene (reference sequence). V dropped 4 bases and J dropped 4; count of bases not matched to a gene: 12. The CDR3 contains 17 residues.

The chain is built from TRBV6-4 and TRBJ1-2; possible D gene TRBD1, 5 bases. Trimming shortened V by 5 bases and J by 6 bases, and 16 bases separated the two germline ends. The CDR3 contains 14 residues. Germline loops: CDR1 MRHNA, CDR2 SNTAGT. CDR3 residues: CASSRVGGQNGYTF. CDR3 DNA sequence: TGTGCCAGCAGTCGAGTGGGGGGTCAGAATGGCTACACCTTC.

The chain joins TRBV15 to TRBJ2-7; 12 bases match TRBD2. CDR3 length: 19 amino acids. Germline V gene data show CDR1 as LNHNV and CDR2 as YYDKDF (reference sequence). The ends lost 1 base at V and 1 base at J; junction bases unmatched: 11. The CDR3 sequence: CATSRAQGTSGRYSYEQYF. CDR3 coding DNA: TGTGCCACCAGCAGAGCGCAGGGTACTAGCGGGAGGTATTCCTACGAGCAGTACTTC. Drawing the rest from reference TRBV15 and TRBJ2-7, the complete variable domain is DAMVIQNPRYQVTQFGKPVTLSCSQTLNHNVMYWYQQKSSQAPKLLFHYYDKDFNNEADTPDNFQSRRPNTSFCFLDIRSPGLGDTAMYLCATSRAQGTSGRYSYEQYFGPGTRLTVT.

This chain uses TRBV5-1 with TRBJ1-1; D call uncertain. Per the germline V gene, CDR1 is SGHRS and CDR2 is YFSETQ. Trimming removed 1 base from V and 1 base from J, with 5 bases in between. This CDR3 has 13 amino acids. This CDR3 is CASSLLKNTEAFF. CDR3 nucleotides: TGCGCCAGCAGCTTGCTAAAGAACACTGAAGCTTTCTTT.

V and J are TRBV13 and TRBJ1-1; D is ambiguous. The CDR3 has 11 amino acids. Trimming pared 5 bases from V and 4 bases from J, leaving 5 bases between. The germline CDR1 and CDR2 sequences are PRHDT and FYEKMQ (reference sequence). The CDR3 spells CASSPGTEAFF. The CDR3 nucleotides are TGTGCCAGCAGCCCGGGCACTGAAGCTTTCTTT.

V usage is TRBV11-3 and J usage is TRBJ2-1; 7 bases are a match to TRBD1. Germline trimming cut 3 bases from V and 6 bases from J; bases unmatched to any gene: 11. Germline assignment: CDR1 SGHNT and CDR2 YENEEA. This CDR3 has 16 amino acids. The CDR3 loop is CASSFWTGSGGNEQFF. As DNA, the CDR3 is TGTGCCAGCAGCTTCTGGACAGGTTCAGGAGGCAATGAGCAGTTCTTC.

The rearrangement joins TRBV18 to TRBJ2-1, with D possibly TRBD2 on 6 matching bases. The germline gives CDR1 KGHSH, CDR2 LQKENI. CDR3 size: 13 residues. The ends were cut back, 5 bases at V and 3 bases at J, with 8 bases in the middle. The CDR3 reads CASSGGIYNEQFF. DNA of the CDR3: TGTGCCAGCTCAGGCGGGATCTACAATGAGCAGTTCTTC.

The rearrangement links TRBV27 to TRBJ2-6, with 7 bases fitting TRBD1. The CDR3 spans 15 residues. CDR1 is MNHEY and CDR2 is SMNVEV in the germline V gene (reference sequence). The trim removed 4 bases at V and 0 bases at J, leaving 0 bases unmatched. The CDR3 is CASSWDSSGANVLTF. CDR3 coding DNA: TGTGCCAGCAGTTGGGACAGCTCTGGGGCCAACGTCCTGACTTTC.